This T cell receptor beta chain was profiled in a study of beta chain features in type 1 diabetes. General study results and limits: Type 1 diabetes patients had TCRB CDR3s that were shorter (moderately but significantly so) in all four CD4+ subsets.

Expressed TCRB transcripts were sequenced after all isolated RNA was converted to cDNA. The repertoire was sequenced with immunoSEQ multiplex PCR; TCRdb's copy has only in-frame clones and lacks some. The sample shows about 660,000 clones, around 15% of them seen only once. In this sample, this clone turned up once. Its antigen remains unidentified. The TCR comes from a young man with type 1 diabetes. The sample taken for sequencing was naive CD4+ T cells from blood.

DNA of the CDR3: TGTGCTAGTGGTGCAACAGGTTACAATGAGCAGTTCTTC. It specifies CASGATGYNEQFF. The chain couples TRBV12-5 to TRBJ2-1, with D possibly being TRBD1 (5 bases). Trimming removed 5 bases from V and 4 bases from J, with 9 bases in between. CDR1 and CDR2 (germline): LGHNT, FRNRAP. The CDR3 loop spans 13 amino acids.